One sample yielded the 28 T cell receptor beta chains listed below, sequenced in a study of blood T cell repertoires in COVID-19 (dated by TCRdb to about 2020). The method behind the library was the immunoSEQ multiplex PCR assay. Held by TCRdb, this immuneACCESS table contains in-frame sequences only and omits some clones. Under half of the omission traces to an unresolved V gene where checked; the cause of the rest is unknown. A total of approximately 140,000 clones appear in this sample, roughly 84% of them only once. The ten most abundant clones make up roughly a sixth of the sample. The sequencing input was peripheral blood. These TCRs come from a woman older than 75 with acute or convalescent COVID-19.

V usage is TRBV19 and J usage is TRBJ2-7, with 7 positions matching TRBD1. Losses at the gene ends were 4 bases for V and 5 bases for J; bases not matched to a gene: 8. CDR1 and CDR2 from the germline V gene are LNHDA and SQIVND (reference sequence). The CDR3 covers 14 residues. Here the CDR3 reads CASSNTGATNEQYF. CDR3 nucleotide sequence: TGTGCCAGTAGTAACACAGGGGCTACCAACGAGCAGTACTTC.

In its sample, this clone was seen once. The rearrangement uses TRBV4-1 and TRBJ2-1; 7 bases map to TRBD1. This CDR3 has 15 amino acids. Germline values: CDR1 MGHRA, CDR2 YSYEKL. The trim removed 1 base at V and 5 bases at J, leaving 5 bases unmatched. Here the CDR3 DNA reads TGCGCCAGCAGCCAAGGGCAGGGGGTCCACAATGAGCAGTTCTTC. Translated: CASSQGQGVHNEQFF.

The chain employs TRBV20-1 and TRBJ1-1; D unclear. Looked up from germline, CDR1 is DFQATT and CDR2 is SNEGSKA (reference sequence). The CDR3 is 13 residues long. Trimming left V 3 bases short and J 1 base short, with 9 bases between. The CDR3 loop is CSASRGQNTEAFF. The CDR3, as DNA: TGCAGTGCTAGTAGAGGCCAGAACACTGAAGCTTTCTTT.

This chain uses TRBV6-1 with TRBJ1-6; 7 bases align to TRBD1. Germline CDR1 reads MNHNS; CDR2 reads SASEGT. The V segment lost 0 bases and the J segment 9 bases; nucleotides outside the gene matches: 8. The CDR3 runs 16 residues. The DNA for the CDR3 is TGTGCCAGCAGTGAAGCAGGCAGGGGGAATGGTTCACCCCTCCACTTT. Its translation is CASSEAGRGNGSPLHF.

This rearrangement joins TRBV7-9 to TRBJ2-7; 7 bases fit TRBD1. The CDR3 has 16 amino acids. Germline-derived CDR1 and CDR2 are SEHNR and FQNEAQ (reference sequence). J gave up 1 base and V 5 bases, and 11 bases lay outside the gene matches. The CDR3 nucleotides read TGTGCCAGCAGCCCGAAGGCAGGGGGTTTTTCCTACGAGCAGTACTTC. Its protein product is CASSPKAGGFSYEQYF.

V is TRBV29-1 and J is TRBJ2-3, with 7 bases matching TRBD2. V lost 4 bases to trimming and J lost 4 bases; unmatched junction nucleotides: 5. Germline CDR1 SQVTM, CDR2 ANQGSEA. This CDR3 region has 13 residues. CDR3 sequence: CSVAPGRADTQYF. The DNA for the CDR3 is TGCAGCGTTGCTCCAGGGAGGGCAGATACGCAGTATTTT.

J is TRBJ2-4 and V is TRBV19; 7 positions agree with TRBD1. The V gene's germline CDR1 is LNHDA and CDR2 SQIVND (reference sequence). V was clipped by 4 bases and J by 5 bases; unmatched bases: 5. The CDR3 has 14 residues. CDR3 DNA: TGTGCCAGTAGTAAGGGGGCCGGCGAAAACATTCAGTACTTC. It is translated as CASSKGAGENIQYF.

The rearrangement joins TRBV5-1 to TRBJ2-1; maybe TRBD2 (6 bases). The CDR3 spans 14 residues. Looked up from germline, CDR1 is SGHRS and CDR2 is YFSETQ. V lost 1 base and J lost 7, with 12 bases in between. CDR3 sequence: CASSLIAGRNEQFF. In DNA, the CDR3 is TGCGCCAGCAGCTTGATTGCGGGAAGGAATGAGCAGTTCTTC.

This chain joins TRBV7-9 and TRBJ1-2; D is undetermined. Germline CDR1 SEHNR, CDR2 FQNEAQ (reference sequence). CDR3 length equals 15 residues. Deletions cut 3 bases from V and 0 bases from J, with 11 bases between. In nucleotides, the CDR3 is TGTGCCAGCAGCTTTGAGAGCGCGTCTAACTATGGCTACACCTTC. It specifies CASSFESASNYGYTF.

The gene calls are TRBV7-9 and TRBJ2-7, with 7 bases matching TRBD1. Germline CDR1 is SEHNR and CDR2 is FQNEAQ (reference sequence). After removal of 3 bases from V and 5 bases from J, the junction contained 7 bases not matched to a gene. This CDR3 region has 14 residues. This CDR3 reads CASSFLGGDDEQYF. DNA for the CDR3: TGTGCCAGCAGCTTTTTAGGGGGCGACGACGAGCAGTACTTC.

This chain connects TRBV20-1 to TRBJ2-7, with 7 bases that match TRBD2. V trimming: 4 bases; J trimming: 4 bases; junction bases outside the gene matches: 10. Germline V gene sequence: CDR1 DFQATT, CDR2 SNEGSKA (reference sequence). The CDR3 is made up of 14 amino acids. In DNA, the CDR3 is TGCAGTGCTATTGACACTAGCGAGCTATACGAGCAGTACTTC. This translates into CSAIDTSELYEQYF.

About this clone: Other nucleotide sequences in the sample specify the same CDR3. Written as DNA, the CDR3 is TGTGCCAGCAGCTTAGGAGGGTATAGCAATCAGCCCCAGCATTTT. Translated: CASSLGGYSNQPQHF. V usage is TRBV7-9 and J usage is TRBJ1-5; no clear D gene. The CDR3 sequence is 15 residues long. V dropped 1 base and J dropped 0 bases, with 7 bases sitting between them. The germline CDR1 and CDR2 sequences are SEHNR and FQNEAQ (reference sequence).

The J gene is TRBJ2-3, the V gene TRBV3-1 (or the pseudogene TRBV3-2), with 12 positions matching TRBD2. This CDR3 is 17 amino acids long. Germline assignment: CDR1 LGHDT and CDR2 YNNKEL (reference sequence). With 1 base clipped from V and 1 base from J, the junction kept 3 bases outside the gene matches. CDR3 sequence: CASSQGLAGVGTDTQYF. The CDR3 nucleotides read TGTGCCAGCAGCCAAGGACTAGCGGGAGTCGGCACAGATACGCAGTATTTT.

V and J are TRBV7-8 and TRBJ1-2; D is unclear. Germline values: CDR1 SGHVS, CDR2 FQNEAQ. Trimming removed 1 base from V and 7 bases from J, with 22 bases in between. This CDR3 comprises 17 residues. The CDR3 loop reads CASSLVIIGRGSLGYTF. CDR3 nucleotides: TGTGCCAGCAGCTTAGTCATTATTGGTCGGGGTTCTCTTGGCTACACCTTC. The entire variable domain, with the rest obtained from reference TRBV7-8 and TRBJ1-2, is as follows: GAGVSQSPRYKVAKRGQDVALRCDPISGHVSLFWYQQALGQGPEFLTYFQNEAQLDKSGLPSDRFFAERPEGSVSTLKIQRTQQEDSAVYLCASSLVIIGRGSLGYTFGSGTRLTVV.

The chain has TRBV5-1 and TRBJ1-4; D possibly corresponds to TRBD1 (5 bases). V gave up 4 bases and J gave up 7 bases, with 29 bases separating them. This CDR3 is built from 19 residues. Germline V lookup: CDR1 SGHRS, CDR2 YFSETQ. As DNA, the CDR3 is TGCGCCAGCAGCCCCCGGGGGGGAGCCCATATGGGATCGAGTGAAAAACTGTTTTTT. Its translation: CASSPRGGAHMGSSEKLFF.

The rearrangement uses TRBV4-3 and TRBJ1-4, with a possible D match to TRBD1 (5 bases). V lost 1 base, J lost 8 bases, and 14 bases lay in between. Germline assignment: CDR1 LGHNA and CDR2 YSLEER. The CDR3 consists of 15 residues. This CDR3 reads CASSQGGRGWEKLFF. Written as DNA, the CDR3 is TGCGCCAGCAGCCAAGGGGGGAGGGGTTGGGAAAAACTGTTTTTT.

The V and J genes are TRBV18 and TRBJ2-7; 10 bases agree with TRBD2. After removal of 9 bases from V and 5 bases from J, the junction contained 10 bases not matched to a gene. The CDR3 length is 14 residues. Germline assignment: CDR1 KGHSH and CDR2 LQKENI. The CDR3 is CASQSGRARNEQYF. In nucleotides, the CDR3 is TGTGCCAGTCAGAGCGGGAGGGCCAGGAACGAGCAGTACTTC.

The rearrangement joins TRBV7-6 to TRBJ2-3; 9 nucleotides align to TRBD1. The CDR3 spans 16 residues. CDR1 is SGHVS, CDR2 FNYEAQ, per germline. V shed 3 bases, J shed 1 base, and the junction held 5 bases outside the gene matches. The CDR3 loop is CASSLDRGGGTDTQYF. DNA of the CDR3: TGTGCCAGCAGCTTGGACAGGGGAGGGGGCACAGATACGCAGTATTTT.

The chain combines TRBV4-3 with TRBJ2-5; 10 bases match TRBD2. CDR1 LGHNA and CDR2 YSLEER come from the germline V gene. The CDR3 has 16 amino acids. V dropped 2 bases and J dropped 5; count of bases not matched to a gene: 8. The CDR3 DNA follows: TGCGCCAGCAGCCAATATGCAGCGGGAGGGAAGGAGACCCAGTACTTC. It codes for CASSQYAAGGKETQYF.

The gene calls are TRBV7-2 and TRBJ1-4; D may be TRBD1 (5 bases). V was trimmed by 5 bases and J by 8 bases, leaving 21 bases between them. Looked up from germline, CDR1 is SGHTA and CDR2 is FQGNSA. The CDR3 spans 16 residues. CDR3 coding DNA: TGTGCCAGCAGCCGCCGGGAGGCAGGGTCTTTGGAAAAACTGTTTTTT. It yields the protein CASSRREAGSLEKLFF.

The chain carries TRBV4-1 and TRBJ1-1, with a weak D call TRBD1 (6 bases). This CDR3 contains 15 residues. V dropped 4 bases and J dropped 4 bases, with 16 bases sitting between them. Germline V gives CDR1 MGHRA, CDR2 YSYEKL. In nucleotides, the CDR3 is TGCGCCAGCAGCCTAGAAACAGGGATTGGCACTGAAGCTTTCTTT. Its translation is CASSLETGIGTEAFF.

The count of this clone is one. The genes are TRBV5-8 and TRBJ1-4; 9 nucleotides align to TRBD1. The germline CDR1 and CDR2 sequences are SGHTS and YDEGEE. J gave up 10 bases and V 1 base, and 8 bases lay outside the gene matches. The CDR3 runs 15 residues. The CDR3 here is CASSLSGTGYAKLFF. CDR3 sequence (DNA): TGTGCCAGCAGCTTGAGCGGGACAGGGTATGCAAAACTGTTTTTT. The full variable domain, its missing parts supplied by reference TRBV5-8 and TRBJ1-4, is EAGVTQSPTHLIKTRGQQATLRCSPISGHTSVYWYQQALGLGLQFLLWYDEGEERNRGNFPPRFSGRQFPNYSSELNVNALELEDSALYLCASSLSGTGYAKLFFGSGTQLSVL.

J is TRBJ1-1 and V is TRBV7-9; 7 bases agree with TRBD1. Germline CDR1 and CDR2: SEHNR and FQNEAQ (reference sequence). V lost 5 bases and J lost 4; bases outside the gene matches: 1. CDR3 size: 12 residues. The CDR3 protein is CASSRTGTEAFF. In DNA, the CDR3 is TGTGCCAGCAGCCGGACAGGCACTGAAGCTTTCTTT.

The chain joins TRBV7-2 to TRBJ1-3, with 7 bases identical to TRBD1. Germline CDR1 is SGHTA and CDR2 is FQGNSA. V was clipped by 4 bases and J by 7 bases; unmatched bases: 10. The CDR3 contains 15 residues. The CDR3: CASSYGTAEWNTIYF. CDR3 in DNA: TGTGCCAGCAGCTACGGGACAGCGGAGTGGAACACCATATATTTT.

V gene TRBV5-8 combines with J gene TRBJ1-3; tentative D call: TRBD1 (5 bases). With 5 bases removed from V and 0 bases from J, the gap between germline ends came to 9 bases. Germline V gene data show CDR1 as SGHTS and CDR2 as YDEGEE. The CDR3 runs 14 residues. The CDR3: CASRQVLSGNTIYF. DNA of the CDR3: TGTGCCAGCAGACAGGTTCTCTCTGGAAACACCATATATTTT.

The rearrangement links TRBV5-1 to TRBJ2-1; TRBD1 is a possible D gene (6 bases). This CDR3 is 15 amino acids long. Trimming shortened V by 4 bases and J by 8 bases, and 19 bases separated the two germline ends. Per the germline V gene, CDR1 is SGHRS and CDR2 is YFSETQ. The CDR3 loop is CASSPRAGASDEQFF. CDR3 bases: TGCGCCAGCAGCCCACGGGCAGGGGCAAGCGATGAGCAGTTCTTC.

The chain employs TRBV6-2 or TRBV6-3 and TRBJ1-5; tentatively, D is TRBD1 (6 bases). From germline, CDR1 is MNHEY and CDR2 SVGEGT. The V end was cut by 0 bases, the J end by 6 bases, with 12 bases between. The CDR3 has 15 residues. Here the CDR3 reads CASSYSSVGGQPQHF. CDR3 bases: TGTGCCAGCAGTTACTCGTCCGTAGGGGGTCAGCCCCAGCATTTT.

CDR3 nucleotide sequence: TGTGCAAGTCGCTTACCCCCCCCACAGGGTTCCCCCTTCGAGCAGTTCTTC. Protein sequence: CASRLPPPQGSPFEQFF. The chain combines TRBV12-2 with TRBJ2-1; the D call of TRBD1 is as the table states it, not checked on the DNA. TRBV12-2 is reported as a pseudogene. The length of the CDR3 is 17 residues.